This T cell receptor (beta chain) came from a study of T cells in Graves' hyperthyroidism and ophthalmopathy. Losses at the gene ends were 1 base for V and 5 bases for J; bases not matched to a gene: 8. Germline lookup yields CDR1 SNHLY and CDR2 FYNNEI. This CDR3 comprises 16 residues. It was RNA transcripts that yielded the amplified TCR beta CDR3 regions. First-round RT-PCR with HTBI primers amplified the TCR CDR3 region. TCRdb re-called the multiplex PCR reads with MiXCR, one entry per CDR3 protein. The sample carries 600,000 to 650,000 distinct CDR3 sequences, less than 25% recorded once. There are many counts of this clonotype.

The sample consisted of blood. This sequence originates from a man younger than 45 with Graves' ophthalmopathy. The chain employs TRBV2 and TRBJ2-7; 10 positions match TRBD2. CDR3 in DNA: TGTGCCAGCAGTGAAGGTTTGCTAGCGGGAGAAAACGAGCAGTACTTC. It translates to CASSEGLLAGENEQYF.